The clone carrying this T cell receptor beta chain was counted many times. V was trimmed by 10 bases and J by 0 bases, leaving 10 bases between them. The germline V gene has CDR1 ENHRY and CDR2 SYGVKD. The CDR3 runs to 13 residues. As for time point: newly diagnosed GD, antithyroid drugs for less than 3 months. Making the TCR library involved RNA that had been extracted from PBMCs. This sample is part of a study of regulatory T cells in long-lasting Graves disease. Libraries of TCR beta came from iRepertoire HTBI primers plus Arm-PCR of CDR3 regions. TCRdb reanalysed the multiplex PCR reads using MiXCR and keeps one entry per CDR3 protein. The profile shows approximately 400,000 distinct CDR3 sequences, 14% to 15% of them singletons. This same sample was also part of a study on T cells in Graves' hyperthyroidism and ophthalmopathy.

Sequences were derived from peripheral blood mononuclear cells (PBMCs), sampled at new diagnosis, from a patient treated with antithyroid drugs. J is TRBJ1-5 and V is TRBV10-3; D is ambiguous. This TCR was sampled from a woman aged 25 to 45 with Graves disease. The CDR3 loop is CATASGSNQPQHF. CDR3 sequence (DNA): TGTGCCACCGCTTCAGGTAGCAATCAGCCCCAGCATTTT.